The TCR beta chain under discussion was sequenced for a study of blood T cells in healthy people across ages. Study-wide context: There was about one barcoded beta molecule captured by template switching per two T cells. Regarding the study as a whole: Higher naive T cell percentage went strongly together with higher TCR beta diversity.

On this clonotype itself: Its target is not known.

For the second PCR, which ran for about 7 to 11 cycles, a sample-barcoded 5' primer and a J-beta primer mix were used. Individual samples furnished no less than 3 million CDR3-containing paired-end reads apiece. TCRdb re-analysed the 5' RACE reads in MiXCR, keeping a single row per CDR3 protein. The data hold roughly 1.9 million distinct CDR3 sequences, with roughly two fifths observed a single time. PBMCs numbering at least 6 million were isolated per sample. V lost 11 bases, J lost 6 bases, and 10 bases stayed unmatched. CDR1 and CDR2 (germline): SEHNR, FQNEAQ (reference sequence). The CDR3 spans 13 residues.

The rearrangement links TRBV7-9 to TRBJ2-3, with 8 positions matching TRBD2. The sequence derives from a human donor in good health. The sequencing input was blood. In DNA form, the CDR3 reads TGTGCCCATGGGGCTAGCGGGTACGATACGCAGTATTTT. Its translation: CAHGASGYDTQYF.